The 7 T cell receptor beta chains below all came from one sample that was sequenced in a study of blood T cell repertoires in COVID-19. Using immunoSEQ multiplex PCR, the repertoire was profiled, and TCRdb retains in-frame clones only, with some absent. This sample has 200,000 or so clones, with 88% found just once. The specimen was PBMCs or T cells enriched from blood (not recorded which). The source of these receptors is a woman aged 30 to 39 who had recovered from COVID-19.

This sequence joins TRBV6-2 or TRBV6-3 and TRBJ2-7; D is possibly TRBD2 (5 bases). V lost 5 bases, J lost 0 bases, and 8 bases lay in between. This CDR3 contains 13 residues. Germline assignment: CDR1 MNHEY and CDR2 SVGEGT. CDR3 region: CASSLGSSYEQYF. Here the CDR3 DNA reads TGTGCCAGCAGTCTAGGGAGCTCCTACGAGCAGTACTTC.

The gene calls are TRBV5-1 and TRBJ2-6; D not resolved. The CDR3 loop spans 16 amino acids. V was cut by 4 bases and J by 1 base, with 12 bases left in between. CDR1 SGHRS and CDR2 YFSETQ come from the germline V gene. The CDR3 reads CASSPSIASGANVLTF. The CDR3 bases are TGCGCCAGCAGCCCCTCAATAGCTTCTGGGGCCAACGTCCTGACTTTC.

This clone showed up just once. This chain links TRBV5-1 with TRBJ2-1, with 7 positions matching TRBD1. V lost 0 bases to trimming and J lost 6 bases; unmatched junction nucleotides: 6. From germline, CDR1 is SGHRS and CDR2 YFSETQ. The CDR3 covers 15 residues. CDR3 bases: TGCGCCAGCAGCTTGGGAGGGGGCCTTGCCAATGAGCAGTTCTTC. It translates to CASSLGGGLANEQFF.

V is TRBV7-8 and J is TRBJ2-7; TRBD2 might be the D (6 bases). The germline V gene encodes CDR1 SGHVS and CDR2 FQNEAQ. There are 15 residues in the CDR3. Trimming removed 5 bases from V and 1 base from J, with 15 bases in between. CDR3 residues: CASSPRGGFSYEQYF. The CDR3 DNA is TGTGCCAGCAGCCCTCGGGGAGGATTTTCCTACGAGCAGTACTTC.

The chain links TRBV4-3 to TRBJ1-1; 9 nucleotides line up with TRBD1. The V segment lost 0 bases and the J segment 5 bases; nucleotides outside the gene matches: 7. CDR3 length: 16 residues. Germline CDR1 LGHNA, CDR2 YSLEER. Here the CDR3 DNA reads TGCGCCAGCAGCCAAGACCGACAGGGGGATAATACTGAAGCTTTCTTT. Translating it yields CASSQDRQGDNTEAFF.

The rearrangement links TRBV3-1 (or the pseudogene TRBV3-2) to TRBJ2-3, with D possibly matching TRBD2 (7 bases). Trimming cost V 6 bases and J 4 bases, with 14 bases left between them. Germline assignment: CDR1 LGHDT and CDR2 YNNKEL (reference sequence). CDR3 length: 14 amino acids. The CDR3 bases are TGTGCCAGCAGTCATGCGGGGGCCGCAGATACGCAGTATTTT. It specifies CASSHAGAADTQYF.

The V call is TRBV21-1, the J call TRBJ1-1; the table's TRBD1 call for D was not verified on the DNA. TRBV21-1 is a recognized pseudogene. The CDR3 length is 14 residues. The CDR3 spells CASTLTGKDTEAFF. The DNA of the CDR3 is TGTGCCAGCACCCTGACAGGGAAGGACACTGAAGCTTTCTTT.